This TCR beta chain was observed in a study of T cells expressing NK-cell markers. Overall study results and limits: HCMV specificity of expanded NKG2C+ T cell clones remained unclear.

As to this clonotype: Its matching antigen is unknown.

Germline CDR1 and CDR2: SQVTM and ANQGSEA. The CDR3 loop spans 14 amino acids. After re-calling the 5' RACE reads, TCRdb lists one entry per CDR3 protein, DNA absent. This repertoire includes approximately 110,000 distinct CDR3 sequences. The material sequenced was blood T cells: a sorted CD56 or NKG2C T cell subset, CD4+ or CD8+ T cells, or bulk PBMC T cells (not recorded which). This sequence joins TRBV29-1 and TRBJ2-3; TCRdb's D call of TRBD1 is untestable without DNA. The receptor comes from a woman aged 18-70 years in good health. The chain's CDR3 is CSVEDRGTADTQYF.